The present T cell receptor beta chain was sequenced within a study of T cells after yellow fever vaccination. CDR1 and CDR2 (germline): SQVTM, ANQGSEA. This CDR3 region has 14 residues. V lost 6 bases and J 1 base, leaving 13 bases between the germline ends. Whole-study results and caveats: A faster peak, day 5 versus 15, was reached by the weaker secondary response. It was a small share of clonotypes that appeared in both CD4 and CD8 compartments. Reappearing after the booster were most of the clones from primary vaccination (96% CD4, roughly 86% CD8).

TCRdb called the 5' RACE reads again in MiXCR, with one record for every CDR3 protein. The sample lists roughly 250,000 distinct CDR3 sequences, roughly 13% seen once, with approximately 0.49% in the top ten. There are many counts of this clonotype. Its target is not known. Sequencing was performed on CD4+ T cells sorted from PBMCs, taken 45 days after the yellow fever booster vaccination. This receptor was taken from a man aged 25-45 years who received the YFV17D yellow fever vaccine. This chain connects TRBV29-1 to TRBJ2-1; D not resolved. CDR3 sequence reads: CSVQLGGSYNEQFF. As DNA, the CDR3 is TGCAGCGTCCAATTAGGTGGGTCCTACAATGAGCAGTTCTTC.